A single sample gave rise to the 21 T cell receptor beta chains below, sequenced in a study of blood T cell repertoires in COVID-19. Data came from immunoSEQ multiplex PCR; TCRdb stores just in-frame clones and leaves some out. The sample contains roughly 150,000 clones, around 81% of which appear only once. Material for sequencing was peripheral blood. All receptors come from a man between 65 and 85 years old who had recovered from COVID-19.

The CDR3, as DNA: TGCGCCAGCAGCTTTCAACTTTACAATGAGCAGTTCTTC. As protein: CASSFQLYNEQFF. The V call is TRBV5-1, the J call TRBJ2-1; D is uncertain. CDR1 is SGHRS, CDR2 YFSETQ, per germline. V lost 2 bases, J lost 4 bases, and 7 bases lay in between. The CDR3 runs to 13 residues.

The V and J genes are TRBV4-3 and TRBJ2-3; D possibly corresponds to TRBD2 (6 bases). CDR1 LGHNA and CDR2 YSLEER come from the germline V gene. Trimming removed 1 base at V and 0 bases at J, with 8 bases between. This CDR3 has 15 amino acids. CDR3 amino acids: CASSQVGGSTDTQYF. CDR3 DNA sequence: TGCGCCAGCAGCCAAGTTGGGGGGAGCACAGATACGCAGTATTTT.

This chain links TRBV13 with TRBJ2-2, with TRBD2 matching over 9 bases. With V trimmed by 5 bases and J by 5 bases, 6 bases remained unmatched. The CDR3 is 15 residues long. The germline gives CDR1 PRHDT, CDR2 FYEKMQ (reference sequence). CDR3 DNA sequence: TGTGCCAGCAGCATTAGCGGGAGTGGGACCGGGGAGCTGTTTTTT. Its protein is CASSISGSGTGELFF.

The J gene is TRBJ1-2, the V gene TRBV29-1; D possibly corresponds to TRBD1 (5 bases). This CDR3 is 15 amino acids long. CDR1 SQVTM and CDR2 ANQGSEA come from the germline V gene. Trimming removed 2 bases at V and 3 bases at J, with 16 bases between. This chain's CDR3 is CSVESGTLRHYGYTF. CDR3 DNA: TGCAGCGTTGAAAGCGGGACCTTGCGGCACTATGGCTACACCTTC.

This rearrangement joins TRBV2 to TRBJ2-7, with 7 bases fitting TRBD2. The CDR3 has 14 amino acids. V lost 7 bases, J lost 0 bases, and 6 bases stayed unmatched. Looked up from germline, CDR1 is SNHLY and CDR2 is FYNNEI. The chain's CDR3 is CASMAREGSYEQYF. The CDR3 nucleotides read TGTGCCAGCATGGCAAGGGAGGGCTCCTACGAGCAGTACTTC.

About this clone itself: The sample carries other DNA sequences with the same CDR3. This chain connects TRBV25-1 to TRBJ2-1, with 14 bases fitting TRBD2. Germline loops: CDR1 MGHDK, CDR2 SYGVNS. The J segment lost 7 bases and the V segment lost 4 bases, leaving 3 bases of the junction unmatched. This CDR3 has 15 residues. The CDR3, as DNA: TGTGCCAGCAGTGCCGGGACTAGCGGGAGAAATGAGCAGTTCTTC. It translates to CASSAGTSGRNEQFF.

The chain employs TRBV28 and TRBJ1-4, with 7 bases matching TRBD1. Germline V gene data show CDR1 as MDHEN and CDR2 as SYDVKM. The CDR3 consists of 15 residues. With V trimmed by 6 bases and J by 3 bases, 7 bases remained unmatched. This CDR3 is CASRPTGAANEKLFF. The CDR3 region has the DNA TGTGCCAGCAGACCTACAGGGGCCGCTAATGAAAAACTGTTTTTT.

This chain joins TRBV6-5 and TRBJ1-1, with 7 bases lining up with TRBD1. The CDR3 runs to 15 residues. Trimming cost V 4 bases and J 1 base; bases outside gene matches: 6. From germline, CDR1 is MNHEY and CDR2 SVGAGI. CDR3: CASSFFGTENTEAFF. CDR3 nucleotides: TGTGCCAGCAGTTTCTTTGGGACAGAGAACACTGAAGCTTTCTTT.

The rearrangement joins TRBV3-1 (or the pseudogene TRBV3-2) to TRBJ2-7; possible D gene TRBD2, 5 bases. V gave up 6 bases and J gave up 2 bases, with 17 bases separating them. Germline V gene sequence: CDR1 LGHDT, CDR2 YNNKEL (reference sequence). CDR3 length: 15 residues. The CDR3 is CASSPTAGSTYEQYF. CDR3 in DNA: TGTGCCAGCAGTCCAACGGCGGGTTCAACCTACGAGCAGTACTTC.

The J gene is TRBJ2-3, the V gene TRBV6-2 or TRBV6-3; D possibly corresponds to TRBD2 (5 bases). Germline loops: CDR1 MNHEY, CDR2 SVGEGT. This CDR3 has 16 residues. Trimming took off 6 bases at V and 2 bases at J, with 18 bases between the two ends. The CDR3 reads CASSGVSGGHTDTQYF. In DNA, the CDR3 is TGTGCCAGCAGCGGTGTCTCGGGCGGGCACACAGATACGCAGTATTTT.

CDR3 sequence reads: CASSTLQGGDTEAFF. DNA for the CDR3: TGTGCCAGCAGCACCCTCCAGGGAGGGGACACTGAAGCTTTCTTT. The chain has TRBV9 and TRBJ1-1; the D gene is possibly TRBD1 (5 bases). The germline V gene has CDR1 SGDLS and CDR2 YYNGEE. The CDR3 sequence is 15 residues long. V was cut by 4 bases and J by 3 bases, with 16 bases left in between.

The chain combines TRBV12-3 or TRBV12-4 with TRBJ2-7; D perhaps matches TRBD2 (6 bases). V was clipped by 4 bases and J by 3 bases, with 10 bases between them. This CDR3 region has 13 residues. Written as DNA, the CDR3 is TGTGCCAGCAGTTACCGGGGAGGCTACGAGCAGTACTTC. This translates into CASSYRGGYEQYF.

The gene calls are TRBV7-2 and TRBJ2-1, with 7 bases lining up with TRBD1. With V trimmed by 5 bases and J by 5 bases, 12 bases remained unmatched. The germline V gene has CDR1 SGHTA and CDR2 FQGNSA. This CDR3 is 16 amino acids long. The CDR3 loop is CASSIGQAVLNNEQFF. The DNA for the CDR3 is TGTGCCAGCAGCATTGGACAGGCAGTTCTTAACAATGAGCAGTTCTTC.

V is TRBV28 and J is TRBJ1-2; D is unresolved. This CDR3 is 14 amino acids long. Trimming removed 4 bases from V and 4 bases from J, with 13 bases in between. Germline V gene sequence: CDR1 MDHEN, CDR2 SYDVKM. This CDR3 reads CASSYGRTIYGYTF. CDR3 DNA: TGTGCCAGCAGTTATGGACGGACTATCTATGGCTACACCTTC.

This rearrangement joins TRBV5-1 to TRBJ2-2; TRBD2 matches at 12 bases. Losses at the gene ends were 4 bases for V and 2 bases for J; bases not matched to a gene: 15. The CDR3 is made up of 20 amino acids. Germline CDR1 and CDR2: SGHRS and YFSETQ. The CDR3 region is CASSPAIGLAGRTNTGELFF. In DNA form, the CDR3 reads TGCGCCAGCAGCCCGGCAATCGGACTAGCGGGACGTACCAACACCGGGGAGCTGTTTTTT.

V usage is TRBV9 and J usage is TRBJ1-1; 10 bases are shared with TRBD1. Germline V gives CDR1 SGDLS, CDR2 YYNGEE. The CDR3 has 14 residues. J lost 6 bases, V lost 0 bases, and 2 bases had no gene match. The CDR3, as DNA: TGTGCCAGCAGCGTAGGGGACAGGGGTGCTGAAGCTTTCTTT. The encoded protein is CASSVGDRGAEAFF. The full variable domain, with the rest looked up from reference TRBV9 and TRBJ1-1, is DSGVTQTPKHLITATGQRVTLRCSPRSGDLSVYWYQQSLDQGLQFLIQYYNGEERAKGNILERFSAQQFPDLHSELNLSSLELGDSALYFCASSVGDRGAEAFFGQGTRLTVV.

For the CDR3, the DNA is TGTGCCAGCAGCCCCCGAGCTAGCGGACTCTACAATGAGCAGTTCTTC. Translated: CASSPRASGLYNEQFF. This chain joins TRBV7-6 and TRBJ2-1; 7 bases are shared with TRBD2. The CDR3 has 16 amino acids. The germline V gene has CDR1 SGHVS and CDR2 FNYEAQ. Germline trimming cut 5 bases from V and 3 bases from J; bases unmatched to any gene: 10.

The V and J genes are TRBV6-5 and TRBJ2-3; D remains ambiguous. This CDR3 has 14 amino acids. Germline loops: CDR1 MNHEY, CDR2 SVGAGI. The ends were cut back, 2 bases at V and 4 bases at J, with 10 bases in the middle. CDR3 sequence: CASSYRPGPDTQYF. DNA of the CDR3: TGTGCCAGCAGTTACCGGCCAGGCCCAGATACGCAGTATTTT.

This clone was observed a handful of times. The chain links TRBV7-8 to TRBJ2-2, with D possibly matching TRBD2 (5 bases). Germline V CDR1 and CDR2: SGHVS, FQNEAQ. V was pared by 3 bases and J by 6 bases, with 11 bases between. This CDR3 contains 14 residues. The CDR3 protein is CASSFVGEAGELFF. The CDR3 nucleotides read TGTGCCAGCAGCTTCGTGGGAGAGGCCGGGGAGCTGTTTTTT. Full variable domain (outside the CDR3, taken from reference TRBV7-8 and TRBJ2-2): GAGVSQSPRYKVAKRGQDVALRCDPISGHVSLFWYQQALGQGPEFLTYFQNEAQLDKSGLPSDRFFAERPEGSVSTLKIQRTQQEDSAVYLCASSFVGEAGELFFGEGSRLTVL.

Written as DNA, the CDR3 is TGCAGCGTTGAACAGGGCCGGGGGTGGAATGGCTACACCTTC. Protein product: CSVEQGRGWNGYTF. V is TRBV29-1 and J is TRBJ1-2; D is perhaps TRBD1 (5 bases). CDR3 size: 14 residues. The V end lost 2 bases, the J end lost 6 bases, and 16 bases lay between the germline ends. Germline V gives CDR1 SQVTM, CDR2 ANQGSEA.

The CDR3: CASRRTGTSSYEQYF. Written as DNA, the CDR3 is TGTGCCAGCAGACGCACCGGGACTAGCTCCTACGAGCAGTACTTC. The chain carries TRBV6-5 and TRBJ2-7; TRBD2 matches 8 bases. This CDR3 comprises 15 residues. The V and J ends lost 6 bases and 0 bases, in that order; junction bases with no gene match: 7. The V gene's germline CDR1 is MNHEY and CDR2 SVGAGI.